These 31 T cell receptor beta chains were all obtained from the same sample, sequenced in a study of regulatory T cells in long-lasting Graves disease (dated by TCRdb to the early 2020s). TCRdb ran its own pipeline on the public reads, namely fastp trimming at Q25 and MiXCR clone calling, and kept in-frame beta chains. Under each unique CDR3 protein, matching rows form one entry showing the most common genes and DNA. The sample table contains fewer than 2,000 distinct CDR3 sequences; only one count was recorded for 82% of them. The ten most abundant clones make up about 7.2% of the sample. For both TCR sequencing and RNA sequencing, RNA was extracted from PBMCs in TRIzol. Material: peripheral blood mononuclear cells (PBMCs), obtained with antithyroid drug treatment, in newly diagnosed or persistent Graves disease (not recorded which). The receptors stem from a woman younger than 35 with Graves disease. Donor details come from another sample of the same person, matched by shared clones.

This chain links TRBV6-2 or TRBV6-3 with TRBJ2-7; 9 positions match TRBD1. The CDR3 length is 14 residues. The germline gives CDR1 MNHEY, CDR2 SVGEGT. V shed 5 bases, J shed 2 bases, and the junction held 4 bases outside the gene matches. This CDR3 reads CASSLQGAAYEQYF. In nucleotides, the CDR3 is TGTGCCAGCAGTCTACAGGGGGCGGCCTACGAGCAGTACTTC.

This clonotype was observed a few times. CDR3 loop: CASSSQYTGELFF. Written as DNA, the CDR3 is TGTGCCAGCAGCTCTCAGTACACCGGGGAGCTGTTTTTT. V and J are TRBV7-2 and TRBJ2-2; no definite D call. This CDR3 spans 13 amino acids. The germline V and J ends were trimmed by 4 bases and 3 bases, with 6 bases remaining between them. The germline V gene has CDR1 SGHTA and CDR2 FQGNSA.

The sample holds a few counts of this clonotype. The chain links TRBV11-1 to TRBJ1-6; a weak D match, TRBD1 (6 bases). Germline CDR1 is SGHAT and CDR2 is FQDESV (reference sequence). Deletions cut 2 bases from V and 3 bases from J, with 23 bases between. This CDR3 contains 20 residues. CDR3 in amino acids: CASSLRPSHKGVLYNSPLHF. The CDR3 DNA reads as TGTGCCAGCAGCTTAAGACCCTCACACAAGGGGGTTCTCTATAATTCACCCCTCCACTTT.

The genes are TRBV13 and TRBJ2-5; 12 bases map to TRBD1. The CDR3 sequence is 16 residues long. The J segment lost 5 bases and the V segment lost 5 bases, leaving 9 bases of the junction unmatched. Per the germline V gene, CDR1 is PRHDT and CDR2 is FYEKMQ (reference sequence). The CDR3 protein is CASSRRGQGARETQYF. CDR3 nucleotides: TGTGCCAGCAGCCGCCGGGGACAGGGGGCGCGGGAGACCCAGTACTTC.

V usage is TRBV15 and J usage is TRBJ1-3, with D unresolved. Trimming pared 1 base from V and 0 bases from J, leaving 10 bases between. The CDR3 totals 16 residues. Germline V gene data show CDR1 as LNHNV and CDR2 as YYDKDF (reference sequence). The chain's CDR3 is CATSRVDINSGNTIYF. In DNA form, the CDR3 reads TGTGCCACCAGCAGAGTCGACATCAACTCTGGAAACACCATATATTTT.

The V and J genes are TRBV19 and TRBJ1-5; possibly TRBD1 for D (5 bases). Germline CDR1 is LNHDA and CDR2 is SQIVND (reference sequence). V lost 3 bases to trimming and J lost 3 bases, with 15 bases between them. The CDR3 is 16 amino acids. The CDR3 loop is CASSISGGIFNQPQHF. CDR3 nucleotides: TGTGCCAGTAGTATTAGTGGGGGAATCTTCAATCAGCCCCAGCATTTT.

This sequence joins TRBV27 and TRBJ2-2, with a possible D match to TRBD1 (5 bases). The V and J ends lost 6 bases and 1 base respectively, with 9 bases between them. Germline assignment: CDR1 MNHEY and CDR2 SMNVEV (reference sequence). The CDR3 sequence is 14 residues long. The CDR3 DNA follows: TGTGCCAGCAGCCTAGGACAGAACACCGGGGAGCTGTTTTTT. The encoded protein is CASSLGQNTGELFF.

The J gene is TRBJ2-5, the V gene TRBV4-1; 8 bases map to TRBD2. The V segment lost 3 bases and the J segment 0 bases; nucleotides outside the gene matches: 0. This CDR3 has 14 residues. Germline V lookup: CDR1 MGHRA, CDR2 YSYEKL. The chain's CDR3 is CASSQRGDQETQYF. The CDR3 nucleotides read TGCGCCAGCAGCCAGCGGGGGGACCAAGAGACCCAGTACTTC.

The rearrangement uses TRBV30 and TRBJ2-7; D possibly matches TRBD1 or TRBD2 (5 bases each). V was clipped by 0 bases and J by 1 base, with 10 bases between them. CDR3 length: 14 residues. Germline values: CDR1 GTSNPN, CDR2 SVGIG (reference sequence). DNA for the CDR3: TGTGCCTGGAGTGTACGGGGCAGGTCCTACGAGCAGTACGTC. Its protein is CAWSVRGRSYEQYV.

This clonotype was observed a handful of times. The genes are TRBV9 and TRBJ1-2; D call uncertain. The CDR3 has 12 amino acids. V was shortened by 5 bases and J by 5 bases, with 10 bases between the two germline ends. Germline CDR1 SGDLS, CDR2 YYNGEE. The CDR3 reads CASSARGYGYTF. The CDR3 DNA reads TGTGCCAGCAGTGCTCGAGGGTATGGCTACACCTTC. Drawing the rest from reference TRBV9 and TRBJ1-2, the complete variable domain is DSGVTQTPKHLITATGQRVTLRCSPRSGDLSVYWYQQSLDQGLQFLIQYYNGEERAKGNILERFSAQQFPDLHSELNLSSLELGDSALYFCASSARGYGYTFGSGTRLTVV.

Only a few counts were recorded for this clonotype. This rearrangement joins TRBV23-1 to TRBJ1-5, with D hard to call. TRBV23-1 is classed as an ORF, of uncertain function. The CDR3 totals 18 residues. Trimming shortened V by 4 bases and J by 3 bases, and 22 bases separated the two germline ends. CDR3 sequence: CASSPMLRTGIVNQPQHF. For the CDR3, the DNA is TGCGCCAGCAGTCCGATGCTCCGAACGGGAATTGTCAATCAGCCCCAGCATTTT.

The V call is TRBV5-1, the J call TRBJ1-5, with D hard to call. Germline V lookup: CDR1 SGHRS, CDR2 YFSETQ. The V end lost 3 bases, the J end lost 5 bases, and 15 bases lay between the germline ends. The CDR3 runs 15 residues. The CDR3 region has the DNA TGCGCCAGCAGCTCGCGAGGAGGCGCAGATCAGCCCCAGCATTTT. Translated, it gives CASSSRGGADQPQHF.

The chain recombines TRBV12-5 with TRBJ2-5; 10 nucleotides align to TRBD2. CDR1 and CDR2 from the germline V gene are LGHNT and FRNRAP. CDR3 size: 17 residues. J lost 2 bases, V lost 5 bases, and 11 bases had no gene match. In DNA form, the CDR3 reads TGTGCTAGTGGTCGCGGAACTAGCGGGGAGATACAAGAGACCCAGTACTTC. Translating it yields CASGRGTSGEIQETQYF.

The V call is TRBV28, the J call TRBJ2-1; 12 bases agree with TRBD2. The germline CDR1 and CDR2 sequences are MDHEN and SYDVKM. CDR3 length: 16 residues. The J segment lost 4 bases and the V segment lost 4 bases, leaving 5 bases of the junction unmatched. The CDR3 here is CASSWLLAGGYNEQFF. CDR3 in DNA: TGTGCCAGCAGTTGGCTACTAGCGGGAGGATACAATGAGCAGTTCTTC.

CDR3 in amino acids: CASSSGSVSYTF. In nucleotides, the CDR3 is TGTGCCAGCAGTTCAGGGTCTGTGAGCTACACCTTC. This chain connects TRBV5-6 to TRBJ1-2, with TRBD1 as a possible D gene (5 bases). This CDR3 spans 12 amino acids. CDR1 and CDR2 from the germline V gene are SGHDT and YYEEEE. The ends were cut back, 5 bases at V and 9 bases at J, with 14 bases in the middle.

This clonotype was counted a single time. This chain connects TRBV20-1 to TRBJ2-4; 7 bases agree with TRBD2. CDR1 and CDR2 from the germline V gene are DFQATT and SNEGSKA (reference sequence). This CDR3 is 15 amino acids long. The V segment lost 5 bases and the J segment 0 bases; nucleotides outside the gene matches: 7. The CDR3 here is CSAFGTTLAKNIQYF. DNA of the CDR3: TGCAGTGCTTTCGGGACTACCTTAGCCAAAAACATTCAGTACTTC.

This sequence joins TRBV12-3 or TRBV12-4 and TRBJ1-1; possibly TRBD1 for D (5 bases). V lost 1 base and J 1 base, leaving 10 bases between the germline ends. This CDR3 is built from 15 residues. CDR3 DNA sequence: TGTGCCAGCAGTTTAGTGGGGGGACCGAACACTGAAGCTTTCTTT. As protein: CASSLVGGPNTEAFF.

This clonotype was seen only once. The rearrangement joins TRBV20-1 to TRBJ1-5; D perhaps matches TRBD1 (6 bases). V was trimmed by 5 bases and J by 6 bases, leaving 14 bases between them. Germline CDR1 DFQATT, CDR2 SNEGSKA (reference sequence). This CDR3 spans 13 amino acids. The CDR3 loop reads CSAGTGLVQPQHF. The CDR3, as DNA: TGCAGTGCTGGCACAGGGTTGGTTCAGCCCCAGCATTTT.

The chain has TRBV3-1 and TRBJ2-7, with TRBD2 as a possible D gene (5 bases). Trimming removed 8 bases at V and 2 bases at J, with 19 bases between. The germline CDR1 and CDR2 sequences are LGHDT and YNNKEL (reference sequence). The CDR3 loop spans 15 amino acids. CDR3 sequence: CASLKPGIPAYEQYF. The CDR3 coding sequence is TGTGCCAGCTTAAAGCCGGGGATTCCAGCCTACGAGCAGTACTTC.

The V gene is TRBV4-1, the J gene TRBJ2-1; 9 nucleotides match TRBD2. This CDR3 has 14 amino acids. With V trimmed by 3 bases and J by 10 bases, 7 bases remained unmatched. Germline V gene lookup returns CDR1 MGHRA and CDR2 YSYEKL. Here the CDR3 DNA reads TGCGCCAGCAGCCACACTAGCGGGCCTGGGGAGCAGTTCTTC. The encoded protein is CASSHTSGPGEQFF.

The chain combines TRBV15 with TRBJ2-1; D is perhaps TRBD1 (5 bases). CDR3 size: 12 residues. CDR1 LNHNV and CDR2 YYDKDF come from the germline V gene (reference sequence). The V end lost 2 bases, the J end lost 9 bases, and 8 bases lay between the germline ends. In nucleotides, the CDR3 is TGTGCCACCAGCAGACAGGGCGGTGAGCAGTTCTTC. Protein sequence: CATSRQGGEQFF.

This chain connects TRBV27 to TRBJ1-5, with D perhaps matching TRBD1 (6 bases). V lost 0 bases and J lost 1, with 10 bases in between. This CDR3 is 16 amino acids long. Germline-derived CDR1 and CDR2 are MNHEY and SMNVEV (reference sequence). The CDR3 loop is CASSLSYRVSNQPQHF. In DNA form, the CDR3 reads TGTGCCAGCAGTTTATCATACAGGGTGAGCAATCAGCCCCAGCATTTT.

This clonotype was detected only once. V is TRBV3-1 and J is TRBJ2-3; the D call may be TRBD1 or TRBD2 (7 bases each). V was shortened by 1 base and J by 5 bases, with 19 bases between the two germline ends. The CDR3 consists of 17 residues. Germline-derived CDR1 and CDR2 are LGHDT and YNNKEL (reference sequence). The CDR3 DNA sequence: TGTGCCAGCAGCCAAGTCCCGTCAGGGGGGGGAGTAGATACGCAGTATTTT. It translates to CASSQVPSGGGVDTQYF.

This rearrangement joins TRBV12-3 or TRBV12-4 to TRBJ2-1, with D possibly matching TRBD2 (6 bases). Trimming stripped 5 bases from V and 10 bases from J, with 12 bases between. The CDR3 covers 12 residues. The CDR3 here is CASSRTAGEQFF. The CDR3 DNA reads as TGTGCCAGCAGTAGGACCGCGGGGGAGCAGTTCTTC.

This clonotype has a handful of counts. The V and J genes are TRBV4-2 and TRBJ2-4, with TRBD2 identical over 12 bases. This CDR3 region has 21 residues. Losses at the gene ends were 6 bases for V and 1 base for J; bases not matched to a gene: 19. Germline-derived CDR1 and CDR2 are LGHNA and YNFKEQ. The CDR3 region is CASSSWASGRARAFAKNIQYF. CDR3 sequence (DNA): TGTGCCAGCAGTTCCTGGGCTAGCGGGAGGGCCCGGGCTTTTGCCAAAAACATTCAGTACTTC.

The CDR3: CASSRQGKTSYEQYV. CDR3 DNA: TGTGCCAGCAGCCGACAGGGGAAAACCTCCTACGAGCAGTACGTC. V gene TRBV4-2 combines with J gene TRBJ2-7; 8 nucleotides line up with TRBD1. Germline CDR1 and CDR2: LGHNA and YNFKEQ. The CDR3 totals 15 residues. V lost 4 bases, J lost 0 bases, and 5 bases stayed unmatched.

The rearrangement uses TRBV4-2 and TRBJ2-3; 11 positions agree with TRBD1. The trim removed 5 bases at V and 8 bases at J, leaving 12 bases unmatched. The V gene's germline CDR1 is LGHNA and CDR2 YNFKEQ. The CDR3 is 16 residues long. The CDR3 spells CASSASGQGDAGTQYF. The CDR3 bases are TGTGCCAGCAGCGCATCGGGACAGGGGGATGCGGGTACGCAGTATTTT.

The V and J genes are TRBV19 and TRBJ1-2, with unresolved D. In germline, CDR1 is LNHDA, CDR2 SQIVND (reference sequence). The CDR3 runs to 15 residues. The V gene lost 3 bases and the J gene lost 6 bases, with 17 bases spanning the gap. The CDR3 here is CASSIGVRTGDGYTF. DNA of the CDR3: TGTGCCAGTAGTATTGGGGTCCGGACTGGCGATGGCTACACCTTC.

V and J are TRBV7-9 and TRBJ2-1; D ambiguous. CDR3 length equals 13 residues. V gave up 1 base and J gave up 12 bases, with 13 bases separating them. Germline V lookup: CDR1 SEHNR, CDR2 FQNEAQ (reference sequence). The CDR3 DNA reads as TGTGCCAGCAGCTTAGATGGGCCTCCGGCGCAGTTCTTC. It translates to CASSLDGPPAQFF.

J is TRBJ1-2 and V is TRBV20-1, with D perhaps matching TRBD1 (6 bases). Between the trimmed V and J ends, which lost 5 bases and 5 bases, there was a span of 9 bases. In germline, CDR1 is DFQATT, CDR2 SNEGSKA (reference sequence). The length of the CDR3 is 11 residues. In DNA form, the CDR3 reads TGCAGTGCTCAGGACAGTTATGGCTACACCTTC. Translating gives CSAQDSYGYTF.

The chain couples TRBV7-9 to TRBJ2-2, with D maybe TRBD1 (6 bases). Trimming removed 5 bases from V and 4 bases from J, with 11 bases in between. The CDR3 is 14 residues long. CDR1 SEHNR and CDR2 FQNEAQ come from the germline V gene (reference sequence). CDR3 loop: CASSTGYGTGELFF. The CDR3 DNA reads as TGTGCCAGCAGCACAGGGTACGGCACCGGGGAGCTGTTTTTT.